This entry describes one TCR beta chain. The data derive from a study of blood T cells in healthy people across ages. The CDR3 runs to 12 residues. Germline lookup yields CDR1 LGHDT and CDR2 YNNKEL (reference sequence). It was with a sample-barcoded 5' primer and a J-beta primer mix that a second PCR of roughly 7 to 12 cycles was run. TCRdb used MiXCR to reprocess the 5' RACE reads, holding one entry per CDR3 protein. The table includes about 730,000 distinct CDR3 sequences, roughly 44% detected once. V and J are TRBV3-1 and TRBJ2-4; the match to TRBD2 covers 7 bases. Near its end, the DNA agrees better with TRBJ2-5, so the J call may be wrong. What was sequenced was blood. The TCR originated in a woman in her fifties or sixties in good health. CDR3 sequence reads: CASSHGGETQYF. The CDR3 DNA follows: TGTGCCAGCAGCCACGGGGGGGAGACCCAGTACTTC.